This TCR beta chain was sequenced during a study of T cells in localized non-small cell lung cancer (TCRdb year 2020). In terms of the full investigation: Comparing tumors with uninvolved tumor-adjacent lungs, the study looked at the T cell repertoires of a few hundred patients with early-stage NSCLC. The cohort consisted of about 240 treatment-naive NSCLC patients whose localized lung tumors had been resected. The mean age of the NSCLC patients was just over 65 years, with approximately 130 men and around 110 women.

Summary of the overall study and its limitations: Multi-region tumor sequencing was not performed, so intratumor heterogeneity could not be excluded. Uninvolved tumor-adjacent lung showed the highest T cell clonality, higher than tumor, which suggests more focused antigenic responses in the uninvolved tumor-adjacent lung. Higher blood T cell density associated with longer overall survival, while higher adjacent-lung clonality associated with shorter survival. Because of the exploratory design, TCR variables were selected using unadjusted p-values without false-discovery rate correction. Of the top 100 tumor clones, a median of roughly 56 were detected in paired uninvolved adjacent lung; about 26 were also among that lung's top 100.

With respect to this clone: No cognate antigen has been identified for it. Base qualities are not provided; no much larger clone lies one nucleotide away.

At diagnosis, peripheral blood, uninvolved tumor-adjacent lung and tumor were collected and stored as a combination of fresh-frozen and FFPE material. For TCR repertoire profiling, blood samples were analyzed as peripheral blood mononuclear cells. TCR beta CDR3 regions were sequenced from DNA using the immunoSEQ Assay. The source study handled its data this way. T cell density was computed as TCR beta template counts normalized to usable DNA estimated by amplifying housekeeping genes. Richness was estimated using the preseqR package, with extrapolation to 400,000 templates for PBMC samples and to 120,000 templates for tissue samples. Clonality was defined as one minus Pielou's evenness. Tissue-enriched TCRs were identified by differential abundance testing using productive amino-acid clonotypes, minimum total count 5 and alpha 0.1. The Jaccard Index and the Morisita Overlap Index were used to quantify repertoire overlap between compartments. TCR beta CDR3s were clustered by GLIPH together with public tetramer-defined viral CDR3s, and at least three viral sequences plus V-gene enrichment were required for viral motifs. TCRdb carries this immuneACCESS record with in-frame sequences only. Its versions omit some clonotypes, under half of them owing to an unresolved V gene in the studies checked, with the rest unexplained. That table is the source of V, J and clone size, and D and trimming were worked out from the DNA. For this sample there are tens of thousands of clones; around 86% appear just once. The ten largest clones capture about 20% of the sample.

The material was peripheral blood, obtained before any cancer treatment. The receptor was derived from a female donor older than 55 with stage II squamous cell lung carcinoma.

The CDR3 region has the sequence CASSGPGQGYEQYF. The nucleotide sequence reads as follows: TGTGCCAGCAGCGGACCGGGACAGGGGTACGAGCAGTACTTC. The rearrangement joined TRBV6-6 to TRBJ2-7; TRBD1 fits 10 bases in the junction. The CDR3 runs 14 amino acids, cysteine and phenylalanine included. CDR3 DNA only is kept here, 42 bases in frame from base 1. The germline V gene (reference sequence) provides CDR1 MNHNY and CDR2 SVGAGI. V is cut back by 6 bases and J by 4 bases, with 6 bases in the junction unmatched.